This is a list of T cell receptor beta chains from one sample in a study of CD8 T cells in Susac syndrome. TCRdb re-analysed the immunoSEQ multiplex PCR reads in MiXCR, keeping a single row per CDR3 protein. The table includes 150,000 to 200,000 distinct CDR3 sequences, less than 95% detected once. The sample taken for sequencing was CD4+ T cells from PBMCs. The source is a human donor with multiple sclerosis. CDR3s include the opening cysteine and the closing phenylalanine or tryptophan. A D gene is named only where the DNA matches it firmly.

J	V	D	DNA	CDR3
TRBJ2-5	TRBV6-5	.	TGTGCCAGCAGTTACGCGGCGAGCCACCAAGAGACCCAGTACTTC	CASSYAASHQETQYF
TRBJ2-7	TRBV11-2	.	TGTGCCAGCAGCTTCTATACCGGGACGCAGTACTTC	CASSFYTGTQYF
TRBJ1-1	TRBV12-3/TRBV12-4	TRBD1	TGTGCCAGCAGTTTTTCCACAGGGGTAAGGAACACTGAAGCTTTCTTT	CASSFSTGVRNTEAFF
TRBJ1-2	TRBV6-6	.	TGTGCCAGCAGGCCTTGGGATAGCGGCTACACCTTC	CASRPWDSGYTF
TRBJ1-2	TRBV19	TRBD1	TGTGCCAGTAGTATATGGGACAGGGGGCTGTATGGCTACACCTTC	CASSIWDRGLYGYTF
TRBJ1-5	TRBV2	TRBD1	TGTGCCAGCAGCCGACAGGGAGGTAGCAATCAGCCCCAGCATTTT	CASSRQGGSNQPQHF
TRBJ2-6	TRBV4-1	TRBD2	TGCGCCAGCAGCCGCCAAAAAGGTAGCGGGACCATCTCTGGGGCCAACGTCCTGACTTTC	CASSRQKGSGTISGANVLTF
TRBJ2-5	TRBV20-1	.	TGCAGTGCTAGTTACCGCGAGGACCAGTACTTC	CSASYREDQYF
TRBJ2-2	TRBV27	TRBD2	TGTGCCAGCAGTTTTCGGACTAGCGGGATTTCAGGGGGCACCGGGGAGCTGTTTTTT	CASSFRTSGISGGTGELFF
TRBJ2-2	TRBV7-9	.	TGTGCCAGCACCCACTGGCTAGGAAGATCACCCGGGGAGCTGTTTTTT	CASTHWLGRSPGELFF